Presented here are 26 T cell receptor beta chains from one specimen sequenced in a study of blood T cell repertoires in COVID-19. TCRdb's table, derived via immunoSEQ multiplex PCR, lists solely in-frame clones and lacks some. The sample carries 150,000 to 200,000 clones, about 85% recorded once. The specimen sequenced was peripheral blood. These receptors all come from a man aged 18 to 29 with acute or convalescent COVID-19.

CDR3 residues: CASSTGLVADTQYF. DNA of the CDR3: TGTGCCAGTAGTACGGGACTAGTGGCAGATACGCAGTATTTT. The rearrangement links TRBV19 to TRBJ2-3, with 8 bases aligning to TRBD2. The CDR3 length is 14 residues. V was clipped by 4 bases and J by 4 bases; unmatched bases: 4. Germline assignment: CDR1 LNHDA and CDR2 SQIVND (reference sequence).

This chain uses TRBV24-1 with TRBJ1-1, with unresolved D. CDR3 length: 12 residues. Germline V gene lookup returns CDR1 KGHDR and CDR2 SFDVKD. Trimming left V 4 bases short and J 2 bases short, with 4 bases between. Written as DNA, the CDR3 is TGTGCCACCAGTGACCCTAACACTGAAGCTTTCTTT. Protein product: CATSDPNTEAFF.

This chain uses TRBV6-1 with TRBJ2-3, with 10 bases lining up with TRBD2. From germline, CDR1 is MNHNS and CDR2 SASEGT. This CDR3 has 20 amino acids. V was clipped by 1 base and J by 2 bases; unmatched bases: 15. CDR3 coding DNA: TGTGCCAGCAGTGAAGTTCGCTCAGTAAGGCTAGCGGGGGCCACAGATACGCAGTATTTT. Translating it yields CASSEVRSVRLAGATDTQYF.

V is TRBV28 and J is TRBJ2-7, with 8 nucleotides matching TRBD1. Trimming took 6 bases from V and 2 from J; bases not matched to a gene: 15. The CDR3 is 17 residues long. The V gene's germline CDR1 is MDHEN and CDR2 SYDVKM. The CDR3 protein is CASSLNPPGQATYEQYF. DNA for the CDR3: TGTGCCAGCAGCCTCAACCCTCCGGGACAGGCTACCTACGAGCAGTACTTC.

The gene calls are TRBV7-7 and TRBJ1-4; TRBD1 matches 9 bases. This CDR3 contains 14 residues. V shed 5 bases and J 6 bases; nucleotides not matched to a gene: 4. Germline-derived CDR1 and CDR2 are SSHAT and FNYEAQ (reference sequence). This chain's CDR3 is CASSPTGGHEKLFF. The CDR3 nucleotides are TGTGCCAGCAGCCCGACAGGGGGTCATGAAAAACTGTTTTTT.

This chain uses TRBV14 with TRBJ1-2; 7 bases align to TRBD1. The V segment lost 1 base and the J segment 7 bases; nucleotides outside the gene matches: 9. The CDR3 covers 15 residues. The germline gives CDR1 SGHDN, CDR2 FVKESK. CDR3 DNA sequence: TGTGCCAGCAGCCAAGTTTCTACAGGGGCAGGTGGCTACACCTTC. This encodes CASSQVSTGAGGYTF. The complete variable domain, with remaining parts taken from reference TRBV14 and TRBJ1-2, reads EAGVTQFPSHSVIEKGQTVTLRCDPISGHDNLYWYRRVMGKEIKFLLHFVKESKQDESGMPNNRFLAERTGGTYSTLKVQPAELEDSGVYFCASSQVSTGAGGYTFGSGTRLTVV.

The chain employs TRBV7-3 and TRBJ1-1, with TRBD1 as a possible D gene (5 bases). Germline CDR1 and CDR2: SGHTA and FQGTGA. This CDR3 is built from 14 residues. Trimming pared 5 bases from V and 0 bases from J, leaving 10 bases between. For the CDR3, the DNA is TGTGCCAGCAGCGCGGCCAGGGTGAACACTGAAGCTTTCTTT. Translated, it gives CASSAARVNTEAFF.

The genes are TRBV19 and TRBJ1-2, with 7 bases that match TRBD1. The V gene's germline CDR1 is LNHDA and CDR2 SQIVND (reference sequence). CDR3 length: 11 residues. CDR3 DNA sequence: TGTGCTACAGGGGCGGGCTATGGCTACACCTTC. Translating it yields CATGAGYGYTF. Filled out from reference TRBV19 and TRBJ1-2, the complete variable domain reads DGGITQSPKYLFRKEGQNVTLSCEQNLNHDAMYWYRQDPGQGLRLIYYSQIVNDFQKGDIAEGYSVSREKKESFPLTVTSAQKNPTAFYLCATGAGYGYTFGSGTRLTVV.

This clone was observed a handful of times. V gene TRBV25-1 combines with J gene TRBJ1-2; 11 bases fit TRBD1. Germline trimming cut 4 bases from V and 6 bases from J; bases unmatched to any gene: 7. The length of the CDR3 is 15 residues. Germline-derived CDR1 and CDR2 are MGHDK and SYGVNS. The CDR3 bases are TGTGCCAGCAGTGCTTTGGGGACAGGGGGACATGGCTACACCTTC. Its protein product is CASSALGTGGHGYTF.

This clone appeared once. The rearrangement joins TRBV7-8 to TRBJ2-1; 8 positions match TRBD1. Germline V gene sequence: CDR1 SGHVS, CDR2 FQNEAQ. V lost 5 bases and J lost 1; bases outside the gene matches: 7. The CDR3 covers 16 residues. The CDR3 sequence: CASSPDRVGSYNEQFF. CDR3 DNA: TGTGCCAGCAGCCCGGACAGGGTAGGATCCTACAATGAGCAGTTCTTC. Drawing the rest from reference TRBV7-8 and TRBJ2-1, the complete variable domain is GAGVSQSPRYKVAKRGQDVALRCDPISGHVSLFWYQQALGQGPEFLTYFQNEAQLDKSGLPSDRFFAERPEGSVSTLKIQRTQQEDSAVYLCASSPDRVGSYNEQFFGPGTRLTVL.

The chain has TRBV27 and TRBJ1-2; 7 nucleotides line up with TRBD1. The CDR3 is 13 amino acids. Germline lookup yields CDR1 MNHEY and CDR2 SMNVEV (reference sequence). J lost 8 bases, V lost 3 bases, and 6 bases had no gene match. This CDR3 reads CASSFTGAEGYTF. CDR3 coding DNA: TGTGCCAGCAGTTTTACAGGGGCCGAAGGCTACACCTTC.

The gene calls are TRBV7-2 and TRBJ2-1, with 15 bases matching TRBD2. The CDR3 has 16 amino acids. Germline-derived CDR1 and CDR2 are SGHTA and FQGNSA. V lost 5 bases, J lost 10 bases, and 9 bases stayed unmatched. The CDR3 loop reads CASSLGLAGGQEEQFF. DNA for the CDR3: TGTGCCAGCAGCCTGGGACTAGCGGGGGGCCAAGAGGAGCAGTTCTTC.

This chain uses TRBV4-2 with TRBJ2-1; D remains ambiguous. The CDR3 extends over 17 amino acids. Germline V lookup: CDR1 LGHNA, CDR2 YNFKEQ. V gave up 0 bases and J gave up 0 bases, with 12 bases separating them. CDR3 DNA: TGTGCCAGCAGCCAAGAGAGGCCATCCAGCTCCTACAATGAGCAGTTCTTC. Translating it yields CASSQERPSSSYNEQFF.

This rearrangement joins TRBV7-7 to TRBJ2-1, with 7 bases that match TRBD1. Germline-derived CDR1 and CDR2 are SSHAT and FNYEAQ (reference sequence). V shed 5 bases, J shed 4 bases, and the junction held 8 bases outside the gene matches. This CDR3 has 15 amino acids. CDR3 DNA sequence: TGTGCCAGCAGCCGAGGGACAGAGATATACAATGAGCAGTTCTTC. This gives the protein CASSRGTEIYNEQFF. The full variable domain, rest sourced from reference TRBV7-7 and TRBJ2-1, is GAGVSQSPRYKVTKRGQDVTLRCDPISSHATLYWYQQALGQGPEFLTYFNYEAQPDKSGLPSDRFSAERPEGSISTLTIQRTEQRDSAMYRCASSRGTEIYNEQFFGPGTRLTVL.

The chain is built from TRBV4-2 and TRBJ2-1, with 12 bases aligning to TRBD2. Trimming at V came to 0 bases and at J to 4 bases, leaving 4 bases not matched to a gene. The CDR3 runs to 17 residues. CDR1 and CDR2 (germline): LGHNA, YNFKEQ. The CDR3 spells CASSQDPLAGGYNEQFF. As DNA, the CDR3 is TGTGCCAGCAGCCAAGATCCTCTAGCGGGGGGGTACAATGAGCAGTTCTTC.

The CDR3 DNA reads as TGTGCCAGCAGCCCCCTCGCGGTTAGCACAGATACGCAGTATTTT. Translation gives CASSPLAVSTDTQYF. This sequence joins TRBV4-2 and TRBJ2-3; D unclear. The CDR3 consists of 15 residues. V dropped 4 bases and J dropped 0 bases, with 11 bases sitting between them. In germline, CDR1 is LGHNA, CDR2 YNFKEQ.

The gene calls are TRBV30 and TRBJ2-4, with a tentative D call TRBD1 (5 bases). CDR3 length equals 13 residues. Trimming took off 4 bases at V and 8 bases at J, with 15 bases between the two ends. The germline V gene encodes CDR1 GTSNPN and CDR2 SVGIG (reference sequence). CDR3 sequence: CAWTPFGRDIQYF. DNA of the CDR3: TGTGCCTGGACACCTTTTGGCAGGGACATTCAGTACTTC.

J is TRBJ1-1 and V is TRBV7-9, with TRBD1 matching 7 bases. From germline, CDR1 is SEHNR and CDR2 FQNEAQ (reference sequence). The CDR3 loop spans 17 amino acids. V lost 3 bases, J lost 1 base, and 11 bases stayed unmatched. The CDR3 DNA sequence: TGTGCCAGCAGCTTCTTCCCAGGGACAGAAAGGAACACTGAAGCTTTCTTT. Residues: CASSFFPGTERNTEAFF.

This chain links TRBV5-4 with TRBJ1-1, with D maybe TRBD1 (6 bases). CDR1 is SGHNT, CDR2 YYREEE, per germline (reference sequence). There are 17 residues in the CDR3. Trimming removed 3 bases from V and 0 bases from J, with 18 bases in between. CDR3 nucleotide sequence: TGTGCCAGCAGCTCTGGTAGCCCGGGACACTTGAACACTGAAGCTTTCTTT. Its translation is CASSSGSPGHLNTEAFF.

The chain links TRBV6-1 to TRBJ1-1, with TRBD1 identical over 8 bases. Germline-derived CDR1 and CDR2 are MNHNS and SASEGT. The CDR3 is 13 amino acids. The V and J ends lost 3 bases and 5 bases, in that order; junction bases with no gene match: 2. The CDR3 spells CASSDRTGTEAFF. CDR3 in DNA: TGTGCCAGCAGTGATAGGACAGGGACTGAAGCTTTCTTT.

The J gene is TRBJ1-1, the V gene TRBV5-1; weak D call: TRBD1 (5 bases). V was shortened by 0 bases and J by 6 bases, with 12 bases between the two germline ends. Germline loops: CDR1 SGHRS, CDR2 YFSETQ. The CDR3 is 14 amino acids. CDR3 in amino acids: CASSLERSRAEAFF. The CDR3 DNA is TGCGCCAGCAGCTTGGAGAGGTCCAGGGCTGAAGCTTTCTTT.

The sample holds one count of this clone. This chain connects TRBV2 to TRBJ1-3, with D possibly being TRBD1 (5 bases). The germline V gene encodes CDR1 SNHLY and CDR2 FYNNEI. The CDR3 consists of 14 residues. V was clipped by 2 bases and J by 2 bases, with 7 bases between them. The DNA of the CDR3 is TGTGCCAGCAGTGAACCAGGGCCTGGAAACACCATATATTTT. Its protein product is CASSEPGPGNTIYF. Drawing the rest from reference TRBV2 and TRBJ1-3, the complete variable domain is EPEVTQTPSHQVTQMGQEVILRCVPISNHLYFYWYRQILGQKVEFLVSFYNNEISEKSEIFDDQFSVERPDGSNFTLKIRSTKLEDSAMYFCASSEPGPGNTIYFGEGSWLTVV.

The chain combines TRBV30 with TRBJ2-7; weak D call: TRBD1 (6 bases). The CDR3 has 16 residues. The V and J ends lost 1 base and 6 bases respectively, with 22 bases between them. Germline V gene lookup returns CDR1 GTSNPN and CDR2 SVGIG (reference sequence). The CDR3 sequence is CAWSDILGAAVGEQYF. The CDR3 DNA follows: TGTGCCTGGAGTGACATACTGGGGGCCGCGGTAGGCGAGCAGTACTTC. The whole variable domain, filled in from reference TRBV30 and TRBJ2-7, reads SQTIHQWPATLVQPVGSPLSLECTVEGTSNPNLYWYRQAAGRGLQLLFYSVGIGQISSEVPQNLSASRPQDRQFILSSKKLLLSDSGFYLCAWSDILGAAVGEQYFGPGTRLTVT.

The V gene is TRBV5-4, the J gene TRBJ2-7; perhaps TRBD2 as D (6 bases). V lost 4 bases and J lost 4, with 18 bases in between. Germline-derived CDR1 and CDR2 are SGHNT and YYREEE (reference sequence). This CDR3 has 15 amino acids. The DNA of the CDR3 is TGTGCCAGCAGCCCGAGGGGACTGGCTACTTACGAGCAGTACTTC. Translated, it gives CASSPRGLATYEQYF.

The V gene is TRBV28, the J gene TRBJ2-2; a possible D gene is TRBD2 (6 bases). This CDR3 comprises 15 residues. The V end was cut by 6 bases, the J end by 4 bases, with 15 bases between. The germline V gene encodes CDR1 MDHEN and CDR2 SYDVKM. Written as DNA, the CDR3 is TGTGCCAGCAGCCTCGGCGGGGCGCGCACCGGGGAGCTGTTTTTT. Amino acids: CASSLGGARTGELFF.

This chain connects TRBV9 to TRBJ2-7, with 7 bases aligning to TRBD1. The CDR3 runs 14 residues. V dropped 0 bases and J dropped 3; count of bases not matched to a gene: 3. The germline V gene encodes CDR1 SGDLS and CDR2 YYNGEE. The DNA for the CDR3 is TGTGCCAGCAGCGTAGCGGACAGGAGCTACGAGCAGTACTTC. The encoded protein is CASSVADRSYEQYF.